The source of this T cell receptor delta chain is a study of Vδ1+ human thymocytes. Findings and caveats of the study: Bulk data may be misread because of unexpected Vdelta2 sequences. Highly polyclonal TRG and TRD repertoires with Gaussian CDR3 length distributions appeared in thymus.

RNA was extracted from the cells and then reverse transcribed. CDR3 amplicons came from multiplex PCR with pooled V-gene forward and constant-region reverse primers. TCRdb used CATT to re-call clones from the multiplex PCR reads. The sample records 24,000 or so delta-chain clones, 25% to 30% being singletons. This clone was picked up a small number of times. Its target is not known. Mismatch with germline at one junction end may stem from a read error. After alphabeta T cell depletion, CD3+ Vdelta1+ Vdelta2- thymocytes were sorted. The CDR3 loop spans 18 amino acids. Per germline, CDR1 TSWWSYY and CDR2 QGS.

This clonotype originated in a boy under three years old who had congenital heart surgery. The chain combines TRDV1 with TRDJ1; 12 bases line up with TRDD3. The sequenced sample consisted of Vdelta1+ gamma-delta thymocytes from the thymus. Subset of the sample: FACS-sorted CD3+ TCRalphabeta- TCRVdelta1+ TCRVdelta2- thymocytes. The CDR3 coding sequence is TGTGCTCTTGGGGAGCGCACTGGGGGATACAGGAACACCAATAAACTCATCTTT. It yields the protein CALGERTGGYRNTNKLIF.